This note documents a single T cell receptor (beta chain) sequence. Its matching antigen is unknown. The sorted Tregs were CD4+CD25+CD127-/low cells. After constant-region reverse-primer amplification, full-length variable regions underwent semi-nested PCR with Nested Universal Primer A. TCRdb reanalysed the 5' RACE reads using MiXCR and keeps one entry per CDR3 protein. The sample records 7,000 or so distinct CDR3 sequences, around 72% being singletons. Study findings and constraints: Larger-cohort validation covered only one TCR beta V-J rearrangement. Tumor Tregs overlapped most with tumor, then blood, naive CD4+ cells. In terms of TCR gene usage, tumor memory CD4+ T cells clustered together with blood and lymph node memory CD4+ cells, as well as with lymph node naive CD4+ cells.

Trimming stripped 5 bases from V and 7 bases from J, with 18 bases between. The CDR3 is made up of 14 amino acids. The rearrangement joins TRBV12-3 or TRBV12-4 to TRBJ2-7, with a possible D match to TRBD2 (6 bases). The clonotype comes from a female donor with breast cancer. Sequences were obtained from tumor-infiltrating Tregs sorted from the breast tumor. The CDR3 DNA is TGTGCCAGCAGTCCCCGGGCGGGGACTGGGGAGCAGTACTTC. Translating gives CASSPRAGTGEQYF.